The clone carrying this TCR beta chain was picked up one time. The data originate from a study of blood T cell repertoires in COVID-19. Generated by immunoSEQ multiplex PCR, the TCRdb table keeps only in-frame clones and is missing some. The sample has some 150,000 clones, 75% to 85% seen once; the top ten hold 4.2%. Germline CDR1 and CDR2: SGHDT and YYEEEE. The CDR3 totals 11 residues. The V and J ends lost 1 base and 5 bases respectively, with 3 bases between them. The sample taken for sequencing was peripheral blood. This chain connects TRBV5-6 to TRBJ2-5, with D unresolved. This sequence was found in a man in his 60s with acute or convalescent COVID-19. The CDR3 reads CASSLQETQYF. In DNA form, the CDR3 reads TGTGCCAGCAGCTTGCAGGAGACCCAGTACTTC.